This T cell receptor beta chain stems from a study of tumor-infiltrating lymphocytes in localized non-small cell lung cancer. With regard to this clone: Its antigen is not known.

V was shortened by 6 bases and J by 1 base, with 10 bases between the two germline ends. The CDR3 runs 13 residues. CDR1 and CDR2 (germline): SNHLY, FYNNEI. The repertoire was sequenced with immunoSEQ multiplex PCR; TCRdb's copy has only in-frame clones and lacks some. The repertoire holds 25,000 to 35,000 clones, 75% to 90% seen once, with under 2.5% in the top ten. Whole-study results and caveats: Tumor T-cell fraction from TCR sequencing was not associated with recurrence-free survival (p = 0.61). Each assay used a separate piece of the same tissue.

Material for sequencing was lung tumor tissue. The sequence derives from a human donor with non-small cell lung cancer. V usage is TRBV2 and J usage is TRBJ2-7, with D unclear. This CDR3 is CASSHPRSYEQYF. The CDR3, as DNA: TGTGCCAGCAGCCACCCTCGATCCTACGAGCAGTACTTC.